This TCR beta chain was sequenced during a study of CD8 T cells in ankylosing spondylitis. Findings and caveats of the study: Blood of patients with ankylosing spondylitis appeared to be characterized by a TCR beta motif of eight or nine highly homologous variants.

CDR3 size: 13 residues. The ends lost 7 bases at V and 9 bases at J; junction bases unmatched: 8. Germline CDR1 and CDR2: SNHLY and FYNNEI. TCRdb passed the 5' RACE reads through MiXCR, listing each CDR3 protein once. This table has about 540,000 distinct CDR3 sequences, approximately 11% appearing once. About this clonotype itself: What it binds is unknown.

This TCR was sampled from a male donor with ankylosing spondylitis. The sequencing input was blood, either unsorted or a sorted T cell fraction (not recorded which). The chain couples TRBV2 to TRBJ2-1, with 8 bases fitting TRBD2. The CDR3 region has the DNA TGTGCCAGCACCACCGGGGGGGACTCTGAGCAGTTCTTC. Residues: CASTTGGDSEQFF.